Sequencing of this T cell receptor beta chain was carried out in a study of blood T cell repertoires in COVID-19. CDR1 is SGDLS and CDR2 is YYNGEE in the germline V gene. Trimming at V came to 4 bases and at J to 2 bases, leaving 8 bases not matched to a gene. This CDR3 has 16 residues. TCRdb's copy holds only in-frame clones and misses some; the assay was immunoSEQ multiplex PCR. This table has under 250,000 clones, around four fifths appearing once. Specimen: peripheral blood. The sequence was obtained from a man aged 50 to 59 with active or convalescent COVID-19. V usage is TRBV9 and J usage is TRBJ2-1, with 8 bases that match TRBD1. CDR3 residues: CASSTRGQGTYNEQFF. The CDR3 DNA follows: TGTGCCAGCAGCACCCGAGGACAGGGCACCTACAATGAGCAGTTCTTC. Combining the CDR3 with reference TRBV9 and TRBJ2-1 gives the whole variable domain DSGVTQTPKHLITATGQRVTLRCSPRSGDLSVYWYQQSLDQGLQFLIQYYNGEERAKGNILERFSAQQFPDLHSELNLSSLELGDSALYFCASSTRGQGTYNEQFFGPGTRLTVL.